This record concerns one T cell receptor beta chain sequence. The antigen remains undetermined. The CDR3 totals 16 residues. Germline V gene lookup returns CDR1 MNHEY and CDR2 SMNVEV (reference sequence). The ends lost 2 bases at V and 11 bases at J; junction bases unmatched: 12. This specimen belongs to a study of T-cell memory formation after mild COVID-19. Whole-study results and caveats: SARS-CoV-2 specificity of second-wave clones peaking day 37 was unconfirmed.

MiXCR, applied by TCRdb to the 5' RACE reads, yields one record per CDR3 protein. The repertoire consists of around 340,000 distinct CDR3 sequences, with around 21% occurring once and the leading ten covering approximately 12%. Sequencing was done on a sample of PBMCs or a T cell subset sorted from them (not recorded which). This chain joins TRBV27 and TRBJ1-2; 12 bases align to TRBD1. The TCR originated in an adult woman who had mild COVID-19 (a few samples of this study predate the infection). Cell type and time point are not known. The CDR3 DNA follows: TGTGCCAGCAGTTTAGGGACAGGGGGCGGCATACGTCGGTACACCTTC. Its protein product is CASSLGTGGGIRRYTF.